The 15 T cell receptor beta chains reported below all come from one sample, sequenced in a study of shared clonotypes between healthy human individuals. Assay: immunoSEQ multiplex PCR; the TCRdb copy retains only in-frame clones and omits some. The sample lists roughly 2.2 million clones, 85% to 95% occurring once. Specimen: naive CD4+ T cells from PBMCs. Subset described: CD45RA+ positively selected. These receptors were obtained from a man between 18 and 35 years old in good health. Some clones in this sample may be carry-over from other donors' samples.

The chain couples TRBV5-1 to TRBJ2-7; 11 nucleotides align to TRBD2. V lost 1 base to trimming and J lost 5 bases; unmatched junction nucleotides: 5. The CDR3 sequence is 15 residues long. Germline V gene data show CDR1 as SGHRS and CDR2 as YFSETQ. This CDR3 is CASSLLTSGIHEQYF. The CDR3 bases are TGCGCCAGCAGCTTGTTGACTAGCGGGATCCACGAGCAGTACTTC.

The chain uses TRBV6-1 and TRBJ1-4; no reliable D call. Germline V lookup: CDR1 MNHNS, CDR2 SASEGT. There are 15 residues in the CDR3. V was cut by 2 bases and J by 4 bases, with 11 bases left in between. The CDR3 sequence: CASSERADLNEKLFF. The CDR3 region has the DNA TGTGCCAGCAGTGAAAGGGCAGACCTTAATGAAAAACTGTTTTTT.

This chain joins TRBV6-5 and TRBJ2-2; D is ambiguous. Trimming pared 2 bases from V and 11 bases from J, leaving 9 bases between. This CDR3 is built from 12 residues. Germline lookup yields CDR1 MNHEY and CDR2 SVGAGI. The CDR3 loop is CASSYGDPELFF. As DNA, the CDR3 is TGTGCCAGCAGTTACGGTGATCCTGAGCTGTTTTTT.

V is TRBV6-5 and J is TRBJ2-5, with no clear D. Germline lookup yields CDR1 MNHEY and CDR2 SVGAGI. V was clipped by 2 bases and J by 5 bases, with 9 bases between them. This CDR3 has 13 residues. The CDR3 region has the DNA TGTGCCAGCAGTTACGGGGTTGTGGAGACCCAGTACTTC. This sequence encodes CASSYGVVETQYF.

The J gene is TRBJ2-7, the V gene TRBV7-9; no clear D. CDR3 length: 15 residues. Germline CDR1 and CDR2: SEHNR and FQNEAQ (reference sequence). V shed 1 base and J shed 2 bases, with 12 bases lying between them. The CDR3 is CASSLEGRAPYEQYF. The CDR3, as DNA: TGTGCCAGCAGCTTAGAGGGAAGGGCCCCCTACGAGCAGTACTTC. The full variable domain, its missing parts supplied by reference TRBV7-9 and TRBJ2-7, is DTGVSQNPRHKITKRGQNVTFRCDPISEHNRLYWYRQTLGQGPEFLTYFQNEAQLEKSRLLSDRFSAERPKGSFSTLEIQRTEQGDSAMYLCASSLEGRAPYEQYFGPGTRLTVT.

In the case of this clone: Other DNA sequences from this sample encode an identical CDR3 as well. The chain links TRBV9 to TRBJ2-1; 9 nucleotides match TRBD2. The trim removed 1 base at V and 1 base at J, leaving 0 bases unmatched. Germline CDR1 and CDR2: SGDLS and YYNGEE. The CDR3 extends over 15 amino acids. CDR3 nucleotide sequence: TGTGCCAGCAGCGTAACTAGCGGGTCCTACAATGAGCAGTTCTTC. Amino acids: CASSVTSGSYNEQFF.

The rearrangement links TRBV19 to TRBJ1-3; D unclear. Trimming cost V 5 bases and J 0 bases, with 8 bases left between them. This CDR3 has 14 amino acids. Germline V gives CDR1 LNHDA, CDR2 SQIVND (reference sequence). CDR3: CASSEVGSGNTIYF. CDR3 nucleotides: TGTGCCAGTAGTGAGGTGGGCTCTGGAAACACCATATATTTT.

To note about this clone: This CDR3 is also generated by other DNA sequences in the sample. The chain has TRBV5-1 and TRBJ2-5; D is unresolved. The V and J ends lost 4 bases and 5 bases respectively, with 9 bases between them. There are 12 residues in the CDR3. CDR1 is SGHRS, CDR2 YFSETQ, per germline. CDR3 in DNA: TGCGCCAGCAGCCAAGGCATGGAGACCCAGTACTTC. Protein: CASSQGMETQYF.

The chain joins TRBV11-3 to TRBJ2-1; D may be TRBD1 (5 bases). CDR3 length equals 14 residues. Germline CDR1 reads SGHNT; CDR2 reads YENEEA. With 4 bases removed from V and 3 bases from J, the gap between germline ends came to 10 bases. This chain's CDR3 is CASSSKGDYNEQFF. DNA of the CDR3: TGTGCCAGCAGCTCGAAAGGGGACTACAATGAGCAGTTCTTC.

This chain links TRBV6-5 with TRBJ2-5; TRBD2 matches 13 bases. The germline CDR1 and CDR2 sequences are MNHEY and SVGAGI. The CDR3 sequence is 14 residues long. V dropped 6 bases and J dropped 7; count of bases not matched to a gene: 5. This chain's CDR3 is CASRTGLAGWTQYF. The CDR3 DNA sequence: TGTGCCAGCAGGACGGGACTAGCGGGATGGACCCAGTACTTC.

This sequence joins TRBV9 and TRBJ2-5; the D gene is possibly TRBD2 (6 bases). Deletions cut 0 bases from V and 2 bases from J, with 11 bases between. Per germline, CDR1 SGDLS and CDR2 YYNGEE. The CDR3 is 15 amino acids. The CDR3 loop is CASSVDGGFQETQYF. DNA of the CDR3: TGTGCCAGCAGCGTAGACGGAGGGTTTCAAGAGACCCAGTACTTC.

This chain connects TRBV4-2 to TRBJ2-2; the match to TRBD2 covers 9 bases. The CDR3 sequence is 16 residues long. Germline trimming cut 1 base from V and 7 bases from J; bases unmatched to any gene: 7. CDR1 LGHNA and CDR2 YNFKEQ come from the germline V gene. In DNA, the CDR3 is TGTGCCAGCAGCCAAGTTGGGCGGGAGGGGAGCGGGGAGCTGTTTTTT. Encoded protein: CASSQVGREGSGELFF.

About this clone: The same CDR3 arises from other DNA sequences in this sample as well. The V call is TRBV28, the J call TRBJ1-4, with D perhaps matching TRBD1 (6 bases). Looked up from germline, CDR1 is MDHEN and CDR2 is SYDVKM. Trimming shortened V by 6 bases and J by 7 bases, and 15 bases separated the two germline ends. The CDR3 is made up of 14 amino acids. The CDR3 DNA sequence: TGTGCCAGCAGCCTAGGGGGGGTCCGTGAAAAACTGTTTTTT. Its translation is CASSLGGVREKLFF.

The gene calls are TRBV5-1 and TRBJ1-1; 7 positions agree with TRBD1. Germline V gives CDR1 SGHRS, CDR2 YFSETQ. The length of the CDR3 is 15 residues. Trimming took 3 bases from V and 4 from J; bases not matched to a gene: 9. CDR3 loop: CASSSQSAGGTEAFF. The CDR3 DNA reads TGCGCCAGCAGCTCTCAATCGGCAGGGGGCACTGAAGCTTTCTTT. The full variable domain, in which reference TRBV5-1 and TRBJ1-1 provide the parts outside the CDR3, is KAGVTQTPRYLIKTRGQQVTLSCSPISGHRSVSWYQQTPGQGLQFLFEYFSETQRNKGNFPGRFSGRQFSNSRSEMNVSTLELGDSALYLCASSSQSAGGTEAFFGQGTRLTVV.

This chain joins TRBV7-9 and TRBJ1-1; no clear D. There are 13 residues in the CDR3. The germline V and J ends were trimmed by 2 bases and 3 bases, with 7 bases remaining between them. Germline CDR1 SEHNR, CDR2 FQNEAQ (reference sequence). The CDR3 protein is CASSLSLDTEAFF. The DNA for the CDR3 is TGTGCCAGCAGCTTATCGCTGGACACTGAAGCTTTCTTT.